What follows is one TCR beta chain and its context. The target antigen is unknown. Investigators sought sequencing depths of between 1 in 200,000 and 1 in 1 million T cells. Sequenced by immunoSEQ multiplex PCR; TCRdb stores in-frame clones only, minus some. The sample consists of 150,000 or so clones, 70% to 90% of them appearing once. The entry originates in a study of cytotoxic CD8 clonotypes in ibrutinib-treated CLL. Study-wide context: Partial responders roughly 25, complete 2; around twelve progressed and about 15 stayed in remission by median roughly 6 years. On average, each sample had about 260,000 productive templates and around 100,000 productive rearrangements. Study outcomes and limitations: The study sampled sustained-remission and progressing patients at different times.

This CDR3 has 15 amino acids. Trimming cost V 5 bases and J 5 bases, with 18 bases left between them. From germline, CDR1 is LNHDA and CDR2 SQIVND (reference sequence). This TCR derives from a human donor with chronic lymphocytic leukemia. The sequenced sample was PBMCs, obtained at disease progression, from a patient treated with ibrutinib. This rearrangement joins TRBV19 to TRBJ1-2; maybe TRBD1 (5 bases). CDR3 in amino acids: CASSPPSGRYYGYTF. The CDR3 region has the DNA TGTGCCAGTAGTCCACCCTCGGGACGTTATTATGGCTACACCTTC.